Listed below are T cell receptor beta chains from one sample, sequenced in a study of blood T cell repertoires in COVID-19. The protocol was immunoSEQ multiplex PCR, while the TCRdb copy is restricted to in-frame clones and leaves out a portion. Of hundreds of thousands of clones in the sample, almost 90% were seen once. Sequences were obtained from PBMCs or T cells enriched from blood (not recorded which). The receptors come from a woman aged 18-29 years with acute COVID-19. Each CDR3 is given with its conserved first and last residue. The D gene is left open where the match is weak. For some rows the clone size is stated as once, few or many, or as a class when expanded; others skip it.

abundance	v_gene	j_gene	d_gene	CDR3nt	CDR3aa
.	TRBV18	TRBJ2-6	.	TGTGCCAGCTCACCGGAGACCGGCTCTGGGGCCAACGTCCTGACTTTC	CASSPETGSGANVLTF
.	TRBV19	TRBJ2-6	TRBD2	TGTGCCAGTAGTCTGGGGGGGTCTGGGGCCAACGTCCTGACTTTC	CASSLGGSGANVLTF
.	TRBV5-1	TRBJ2-7	TRBD2	TGCGCCAGCAGCTCTAAACAGGGACTAGCGGGAGTCGAGCAGTACTTC	CASSSKQGLAGVEQYF
.	TRBV6-1	TRBJ1-6	.	TGTGCCAGCAGTGAATGGGGGGGTGGTACTAATTCACCCCTCCACTTT	CASSEWGGGTNSPLHF
once	TRBV7-9	TRBJ1-1	TRBD1	TGTGCCAGCAGCTTAGGACAGGGGGCGGACACTGAAGCTTTCTTT	CASSLGQGADTEAFF
.	TRBV19	TRBJ2-3	.	TGTGCCAGTACCCCTCGGGTCGGGAGAAGGACAGATACGCAGTATTTT	CASTPRVGRRTDTQYF
.	TRBV4-1	TRBJ2-3	TRBD2	TGCGCCAGCAGCCACCCCATAGCGGGAGTCACAGATACGCAGTATTTT	CASSHPIAGVTDTQYF
.	TRBV28	TRBJ1-2	.	TGTGCCAGCAGTTCAGGAGGGAGTAGGTCATATGGCTACACCTTC	CASSSGGSRSYGYTF
.	TRBV20-1	TRBJ2-5	TRBD1	TGCAGTGCTAGTAAGATGGGACAGCAAGAGACCCAGTACTTC	CSASKMGQQETQYF
.	TRBV18	TRBJ2-2	TRBD2	TGTGCCAGCTCACCACCAGGCCCAACCCCAGCTAGCGGCCACACCGGGGAGCTGTTTTTT	CASSPPGPTPASGHTGELFF
.	TRBV11-2	TRBJ1-4	.	TGTGCCAGCAGCCACCCGGGAATTGGGCAGACTAATGAAAAACTGTTTTTT	CASSHPGIGQTNEKLFF
.	TRBV20-1	TRBJ2-7	.	TGCAGTGTTCCCGGGAACTACGAGCAGTACTTC	CSVPGNYEQYF
.	TRBV3-1/TRBV3-2	TRBJ2-3	TRBD2	TGTGCCAGCAGCCAAAAACTAGCGACAGATACGCAGTATTTT	CASSQKLATDTQYF
.	TRBV5-4	TRBJ2-5	TRBD2	TGTGCCAGCAGCTTAGGCGGGAGGCAAGAGACCCAGTACTTC	CASSLGGRQETQYF
.	TRBV18	TRBJ2-1	TRBD2	TGTGCCAGCTCACCACTAGGGACTAGCGGTTACAATGAGCAGTTCTTC	CASSPLGTSGYNEQFF
.	TRBV10-2	TRBJ1-1	.	TGCGCCAGCAGTGAGGGGGCCACTGAAGCTTTCTTT	CASSEGATEAFF
.	TRBV7-9	TRBJ2-3	.	TGTGCCAGCAGCTTAAAGGGACGGGGGACAGATACGCAGTATTTT	CASSLKGRGTDTQYF
.	TRBV4-2	TRBJ1-1	TRBD1	TGTGCCAGCAGCCAAGGGACCGCCGGGACAGAGGACGAAGCTTTCTTT	CASSQGTAGTEDEAFF
.	TRBV4-2	TRBJ1-2	TRBD1	TGTGCCAGCAGCCCCGCCCCCGGGACAGGCCCTAACTATGGCTACACCTTC	CASSPAPGTGPNYGYTF
.	TRBV7-2	TRBJ2-1	.	TGTGCCAGCAGCTTCCGGGGACTCAACGGCAATGAGCAGTTCTTC	CASSFRGLNGNEQFF
.	TRBV19	TRBJ2-3	TRBD2	TGTGCCAGCTGCCTTTCGCTCGGTGAGAGCGGGGCAGATACGCAGTATTTT	CASCLSLGESGADTQYF
.	TRBV15	TRBJ2-5	TRBD2	TGTGCCACCAGCAGGGGGGACTATGAAGGCGGACAAGAGACCCAGTACTTC	CATSRGDYEGGQETQYF
once	TRBV5-1	TRBJ2-1	TRBD2	TGCGCCAGCAGCATCGGACTAGCGGGACGGTACAATGAGCAGTTCTTC	CASSIGLAGRYNEQFF
.	TRBV4-3	TRBJ1-1	.	TGCGCCAGCAGCCAAGATGAATGGGTTCAGTCCGGGGGGACTGAAGCTTTCTTT	CASSQDEWVQSGGTEAFF
.	TRBV12-3/TRBV12-4	TRBJ1-1	.	TGTGCCAGCAGGACACATCTTGAAGCTTTCTTT	CASRTHLEAFF
.	TRBV19	TRBJ2-1	TRBD1	TGTGCCAGTAGTATAGGGGCCCTAGGGGGCCATGAGCAGTTCTTC	CASSIGALGGHEQFF
.	TRBV7-2	TRBJ1-4	.	TGTGCCAGCAGCCCCTACCCGTACCCCACTAATGAAAAACTGTTTTTT	CASSPYPYPTNEKLFF
.	TRBV3-1/TRBV3-2	TRBJ1-4	.	TGTGCCAGCAGCCAAGAGACAGGAGAAAAACTGTTTTTT	CASSQETGEKLFF
.	TRBV10-1	TRBJ2-5	TRBD2	TGCGCCAGCAGTGATACTAGCGGGAAATCACTGGAGACCCAGTACTTC	CASSDTSGKSLETQYF
few	TRBV9	TRBJ2-1	TRBD1	TGTGCCAGCAGCGTAGTATCCCTGACAGGGGGCGTCTACAATGAGCAGTTCTTC	CASSVVSLTGGVYNEQFF
.	TRBV6-5	TRBJ2-7	.	TGTGCCAGCAGTTACTCGGGCTCCACCTACGAGCAGTACTTC	CASSYSGSTYEQYF
.	TRBV10-2	TRBJ2-7	.	TGCGCCAGCAGTGGGGGACTTGAACCCTCCTACGAGCAGTACTTC	CASSGGLEPSYEQYF
.	TRBV7-2	TRBJ2-7	.	TGTGCCAGCAGCTGGAGTGACCAGACCGTGACCTACGAGCAGTACTTC	CASSWSDQTVTYEQYF
.	TRBV5-1	TRBJ1-4	TRBD1	TGCGCCAGCAGTCCTGACAGGGTGTACGAAAAACTGTTTTTT	CASSPDRVYEKLFF
once	TRBV5-1	TRBJ2-7	.	TGCGCCAGCAGCTTAGGACAGAGCTCCTACGAGCAGTACTTC	CASSLGQSSYEQYF
many	TRBV4-2	TRBJ1-6	TRBD1	TGTGCCAGCAGCCAAGAACAGGGGTTGGAGGGTTCACCCCTCCACTTT	CASSQEQGLEGSPLHF
.	TRBV19	TRBJ1-5	.	TGTGCCAGTAGTCTGCTCGCGGGACGCAATCAGCCCCAGCATTTT	CASSLLAGRNQPQHF
.	TRBV15	TRBJ1-2	TRBD1	TGTGCCACCAGCAGAGGGGAAGGACAGGGGCGTTATGGCTACACCTTC	CATSRGEGQGRYGYTF
.	TRBV19	TRBJ2-2	.	TGTGCCAGTAGTATCTTCCGGGAGATCAACACCGGGGAGCTGTTTTTT	CASSIFREINTGELFF
.	TRBV29-1	TRBJ2-7	TRBD2	TGCAGCGTCCTAGCTAGCGGGACTTACGAGCAGTACTTC	CSVLASGTYEQYF
.	TRBV4-1	TRBJ1-5	TRBD1	TGCGCCAGCAGCCAAGTGACAGGGATCAATCAGCCCCAGCATTTT	CASSQVTGINQPQHF
.	TRBV4-3	TRBJ2-1	.	TGCGCCAGCAGCCAAGGGACAGCCCTCTACAATGAGCAGTTCTTC	CASSQGTALYNEQFF
.	TRBV10-2	TRBJ2-2	.	TGCGCCAGCAGTGTACAGACCGGGGAGCTGTTTTTT	CASSVQTGELFF
.	TRBV5-1	TRBJ2-3	TRBD2	TGCGCCAGCAGCTCGGGCATACTAGCGGGAGGACAAGATACGCAGTATTTT	CASSSGILAGGQDTQYF
.	TRBV6-6	TRBJ2-1	.	TGTGCCAGCAGTCGCGGGGTACATAATGAGCAGTTCTTC	CASSRGVHNEQFF
.	TRBV6-2/TRBV6-3	TRBJ1-5	TRBD1	TGTGCCAGCAGTCCCAGAGACAGGGCCCGACCGCATTTT	CASSPRDRARPHF
.	TRBV28	TRBJ2-7	TRBD1	TGTGCCAGCAAAAAGAACCCCGGGACAGGGGTTCACGAGCAGTACTTC	CASKKNPGTGVHEQYF
few	TRBV28	TRBJ1-1	TRBD1	TGTGCCAGCAGTTTATCCCAGTGGACAGGGAAGAACACTGAAGCTTTCTTT	CASSLSQWTGKNTEAFF
once	TRBV15	TRBJ1-4	.	TGTGCCACCAGCACAGGGACTAATGAAAAACTGTTTTTT	CATSTGTNEKLFF
.	TRBV11-1	TRBJ2-7	TRBD2	TGTGCCAGCAGCCAAGGGGACTACTCCTACGAGCAGTACTTC	CASSQGDYSYEQYF
.	TRBV2	TRBJ2-1	.	TGTGCCAGCAGTGAACTAACGGGAAGGCTGAATGAGCAGTTCTTC	CASSELTGRLNEQFF
.	TRBV3-1/TRBV3-2	TRBJ1-4	TRBD1	TGTGCCAGCAGCCCTAGGGACAGGGGGGAGAAACTGTTTTTT	CASSPRDRGEKLFF
.	TRBV9	TRBJ2-4	.	TGTGCCAGCAGCTCCTCAGGGTTTTCCAAAAACATTCAGTACTTC	CASSSSGFSKNIQYF
.	TRBV19	TRBJ2-7	.	TGTGCCAGTAGTATATTCGACAGTGGTACCTACGAGCAGTACTTC	CASSIFDSGTYEQYF
.	TRBV7-9	TRBJ2-5	.	TGTGCCAGCAGCTTAAGGGTTCCTGGGGGAGGAGAGACCCAGTACTTC	CASSLRVPGGGETQYF
.	TRBV5-1	TRBJ2-3	.	TGCGCCAGCAGTTGGTCACTAGATACGCAGTATTTT	CASSWSLDTQYF
.	TRBV7-2	TRBJ1-2	.	TGTGCCAGCAGCTTCACCCCCGGGGATTACTATGGCTACACCTTC	CASSFTPGDYYGYTF
.	TRBV27	TRBJ1-6	.	TGTGCCAGCAGTTTACAGGGTTTCAATTCACCCCTCCACTTT	CASSLQGFNSPLHF
.	TRBV18	TRBJ2-1	TRBD1	TGTGCCAGCTCACCTGGACAGGTCTCCTACAATGAGCAGTTCTTC	CASSPGQVSYNEQFF
.	TRBV10-1	TRBJ2-7	TRBD1	TGCGCCAGCAGTGAGGGACAGGGGGCGCGGGACGAGCAGTACTTC	CASSEGQGARDEQYF